This T cell receptor beta chain was recorded in a study of blood T cell repertoires in COVID-19. The germline V gene has CDR1 MGHDK and CDR2 SYGVNS. The ends were cut back, 7 bases at V and 4 bases at J, with 16 bases in the middle. The CDR3 has 14 residues. Clones were sequenced by immunoSEQ multiplex PCR, and TCRdb holds only the in-frame ones, with some missing. The profile covers 160,000 or so clones, with about 88% appearing a single time and under 6% taken by the ten largest. This clone has a single count. This clonotype originated in a woman between 45 and 60 years old with COVID-19, enrolled during active disease. The sequenced sample was peripheral blood. The V and J genes are TRBV25-1 and TRBJ1-2, with a weak D call TRBD1 (5 bases). DNA for the CDR3: TGTGCCAGCACTCAACAGGACGATATCTATGGCTACACCTTC. The encoded protein is CASTQQDDIYGYTF.